A single sample is the source of the 13 T cell receptor beta chains below, sequenced in a study of blood T cell repertoires in COVID-19. Some clones are missing from TCRdb's copy, which holds only in-frame ones; the method was immunoSEQ multiplex PCR. The sample has about 34,000 clones, more than 60% seen once. The sequenced sample was peripheral blood. The receptor source for this set is an older man with active or convalescent COVID-19.

The rearrangement uses TRBV28 and TRBJ2-5; tentative D call: TRBD2 (6 bases). Germline V gene sequence: CDR1 MDHEN, CDR2 SYDVKM. Trimming shortened V by 10 bases and J by 3 bases, and 18 bases separated the two germline ends. The CDR3 length is 14 residues. In DNA form, the CDR3 reads TGTGCCACCCGAGGCGGGAAAATCGAAGAGACCCAGTACTTC. Translated: CATRGGKIEETQYF.

The chain carries TRBV6-5 and TRBJ2-1; D is unclear. Germline V gives CDR1 MNHEY, CDR2 SVGAGI. This CDR3 spans 12 amino acids. With 0 bases removed from V and 9 bases from J, the gap between germline ends came to 6 bases. This chain's CDR3 is CASSYSLGEQFF. The CDR3 nucleotides are TGTGCCAGCAGTTACTCGCTCGGTGAGCAGTTCTTC.

This chain joins TRBV7-2 and TRBJ2-1; D is unresolved. This CDR3 has 11 residues. Deletions cut 5 bases from V and 7 bases from J, with 6 bases between. Germline assignment: CDR1 SGHTA and CDR2 FQGNSA. CDR3: CASSPQNEQFF. DNA of the CDR3: TGTGCCAGCAGCCCCCAGAATGAGCAGTTCTTC.

This clone was detected a few times. This rearrangement joins TRBV7-7 to TRBJ2-2, with 7 bases lining up with TRBD1. Germline V gives CDR1 SSHAT, CDR2 FNYEAQ (reference sequence). The CDR3 loop spans 15 amino acids. V dropped 4 bases and J dropped 6; count of bases not matched to a gene: 8. The CDR3 coding sequence is TGTGCCAGCAGCTCCTCAGGGGGAGTACCCGGGGAGCTGTTTTTT. As protein: CASSSSGGVPGELFF.

This clone was observed a handful of times. CDR3 loop: CASSVAGASGANVLTF. The CDR3 bases are TGTGCCAGCAGCGTAGCAGGCGCCTCTGGGGCCAACGTCCTGACTTTC. The V and J genes are TRBV9 and TRBJ2-6; D unresolved. The CDR3 runs 16 residues. Trimming removed 0 bases at V and 0 bases at J, with 7 bases between. Per the germline V gene, CDR1 is SGDLS and CDR2 is YYNGEE.

The chain joins TRBV6-5 to TRBJ1-5; the D gene is possibly TRBD1 (6 bases). The CDR3 is 14 amino acids. V lost 6 bases and J lost 8, with 17 bases in between. Germline CDR1 MNHEY, CDR2 SVGAGI. The CDR3 reads CASRDRSSLEPQHF. For the CDR3, the DNA is TGTGCCAGCAGGGACAGATCGAGTCTGGAGCCCCAGCATTTT.

This clone has a handful of counts. The rearrangement links TRBV27 to TRBJ2-7, with 8 bases lining up with TRBD2. Per the germline V gene, CDR1 is MNHEY and CDR2 is SMNVEV (reference sequence). The V segment lost 5 bases and the J segment 1 base; nucleotides outside the gene matches: 7. The CDR3 is made up of 15 amino acids. CDR3 nucleotides: TGTGCCAGCAGTACAATAGCGGGGCGGTCCTACGAGCAGTACTTC. It yields the protein CASSTIAGRSYEQYF.

The CDR3 nucleotides are TGTGCCAGTGAACCGGGACAGGGATTCGCAACTAATGAAAAACTGTTTTTT. This sequence encodes CASEPGQGFATNEKLFF. The rearrangement uses TRBV19 and TRBJ1-4; TRBD1 agrees at 9 bases. Germline CDR1 LNHDA, CDR2 SQIVND (reference sequence). The length of the CDR3 is 17 residues. The V and J ends lost 8 bases and 0 bases, in that order; junction bases with no gene match: 10. The variable domain in full, completed from reference TRBV19 and TRBJ1-4, reads DGGITQSPKYLFRKEGQNVTLSCEQNLNHDAMYWYRQDPGQGLRLIYYSQIVNDFQKGDIAEGYSVSREKKESFPLTVTSAQKNPTAFYLCASEPGQGFATNEKLFFGSGTQLSVL.

This clone showed up just once. This rearrangement joins TRBV9 to TRBJ2-1; 14 nucleotides agree with TRBD2. V gave up 0 bases and J gave up 10 bases; unmatched junction bases: 9. There are 17 residues in the CDR3. Germline lookup yields CDR1 SGDLS and CDR2 YYNGEE. CDR3 DNA: TGTGCCAGCAGCGTAGCTTCGGGACTAGCGGGAGCGGGGGAGCAGTTCTTC. Protein: CASSVASGLAGAGEQFF.

This rearrangement joins TRBV5-1 to TRBJ2-3; 7 nucleotides align to TRBD1. The CDR3 runs 15 residues. Trimming took 0 bases from V and 3 from J; bases not matched to a gene: 4. Germline CDR1 is SGHRS and CDR2 is YFSETQ. CDR3: CASSLGARGTDTQYF. CDR3 DNA sequence: TGCGCCAGCAGCTTGGGGGCCAGGGGGACAGATACGCAGTATTTT. The complete variable domain, with remaining parts taken from reference TRBV5-1 and TRBJ2-3, reads KAGVTQTPRYLIKTRGQQVTLSCSPISGHRSVSWYQQTPGQGLQFLFEYFSETQRNKGNFPGRFSGRQFSNSRSEMNVSTLELGDSALYLCASSLGARGTDTQYFGPGTRLTVL.

The rearrangement joins TRBV28 to TRBJ1-4; possible D gene TRBD1, 5 bases. Germline loops: CDR1 MDHEN, CDR2 SYDVKM. CDR3 length: 13 residues. V was trimmed by 5 bases and J by 7 bases, leaving 11 bases between them. The CDR3 coding sequence is TGTGCCAGCAGTCAGGGTGGTCGTGAAAAACTGTTTTTT. Amino acids: CASSQGGREKLFF.

The gene calls are TRBV5-1 and TRBJ2-1; D is possibly TRBD1 (5 bases). CDR1 SGHRS and CDR2 YFSETQ come from the germline V gene. Trimming took off 0 bases at V and 7 bases at J, with 17 bases between the two ends. The CDR3 is 16 residues long. Here the CDR3 reads CASSLEGQIHLNEQFF. The DNA for the CDR3 is TGCGCCAGCAGCTTGGAAGGACAAATCCACTTGAATGAGCAGTTCTTC.

The V and J genes are TRBV5-1 and TRBJ1-3, with 12 bases fitting TRBD1. The length of the CDR3 is 17 residues. Looked up from germline, CDR1 is SGHRS and CDR2 is YFSETQ. The ends lost 4 bases at V and 3 bases at J; junction bases unmatched: 8. In DNA form, the CDR3 reads TGCGCCAGCAGCGTGGAGGGACAGGGGGCGATTGGAAACACCATATATTTT. Protein: CASSVEGQGAIGNTIYF.